The 30 T cell receptor beta chains presented below share a single source sample, sequenced in a study of PD-L1 blockade in urothelial cancer. The table came from immunoSEQ multiplex PCR; TCRdb's copy has only in-frame clones and leaves some out. The sample has approximately 100,000 clones, about 85% seen once. The source material was PBMCs, sampled around atezolizumab (anti-PD-L1) treatment. These receptors were collected from a man aged 50-60 years with urothelial cancer.

The CDR3 DNA is TGTGCCAGTAGTGCTAGGAAACGGGAGACCCAGTACTTC. This translates into CASSARKRETQYF. The chain combines TRBV19 with TRBJ2-5; D not resolved. Germline CDR1 LNHDA, CDR2 SQIVND (reference sequence). V lost 5 bases, J lost 5 bases, and 12 bases lay in between. This CDR3 is 13 amino acids long.

The J gene is TRBJ2-7, the V gene TRBV5-1; 7 bases agree with TRBD1. This CDR3 spans 12 amino acids. Trimming removed 5 bases from V and 6 bases from J; junction bases left unmatched: 5. Germline lookup yields CDR1 SGHRS and CDR2 YFSETQ. The CDR3 spells CASSRGTAEQYF. DNA for the CDR3: TGCGCCAGCAGTAGGGGGACAGCCGAGCAGTACTTC.

The V gene is TRBV11-1, the J gene TRBJ2-7; D might be TRBD2 (6 bases). Trimming pared 4 bases from V and 2 bases from J, leaving 12 bases between. CDR3 length equals 14 residues. CDR1 is SGHAT, CDR2 FQDESV, per germline (reference sequence). The CDR3 sequence is CASSSDYATYEQYF. CDR3 in DNA: TGTGCCAGCAGCTCGGACTACGCGACCTACGAGCAGTACTTC.

The V and J genes are TRBV5-6 and TRBJ2-5; 7 bases are shared with TRBD1. This CDR3 is built from 12 residues. Germline values: CDR1 SGHDT, CDR2 YYEEEE. V shed 4 bases and J 9 bases; nucleotides not matched to a gene: 6. CDR3 loop: CASSTTQGSQYF. The CDR3 region has the DNA TGTGCCAGCAGCACTACACAGGGGTCCCAGTACTTC.

The rearrangement links TRBV7-2 to TRBJ1-2, with D perhaps TRBD1 (6 bases). V was pared by 0 bases and J by 4 bases, with 15 bases between. This CDR3 spans 16 amino acids. CDR1 is SGHTA, CDR2 FQGNSA, per germline. CDR3 in DNA: TGTGCCAGCAGCTTAGCTGGAGTCGGACAGTCCTATGGCTACACCTTC. Translating it yields CASSLAGVGQSYGYTF.

The genes are TRBV30 and TRBJ2-6; D unresolved. With 5 bases removed from V and 2 bases from J, the gap between germline ends came to 13 bases. The CDR3 consists of 15 residues. CDR1 is GTSNPN and CDR2 is SVGIG in the germline V gene (reference sequence). The CDR3 reads CAWGLQEAGANVLTF. The CDR3 bases are TGTGCCTGGGGTCTCCAAGAGGCTGGGGCCAACGTCCTGACTTTC.

This chain connects TRBV28 to TRBJ1-6; 7 bases agree with TRBD1. Germline-derived CDR1 and CDR2 are MDHEN and SYDVKM. The CDR3 has 14 residues. J lost 6 bases, V lost 6 bases, and 5 bases had no gene match. The CDR3 reads CASSSGTANSPLHF. CDR3 coding DNA: TGTGCCAGCAGCTCCGGGACAGCTAATTCACCCCTCCACTTT.

The chain couples TRBV7-9 to TRBJ1-4; tentatively, D is TRBD1 (5 bases). This CDR3 region has 15 residues. The V and J ends lost 2 bases and 7 bases respectively, with 14 bases between them. Germline V gene data show CDR1 as SEHNR and CDR2 as FQNEAQ (reference sequence). The CDR3 region has the DNA TGTGCCAGCAGCTTAACGGGAGGGGTCGGTGAAAAACTGTTTTTT. It translates to CASSLTGGVGEKLFF.

CDR3 sequence (DNA): TGTGCCAGCAGCAGCGGGAGAATAGAGACCCAGTACTTC. This translates into CASSSGRIETQYF. The V call is TRBV7-2, the J call TRBJ2-5; 8 bases align to TRBD2. The CDR3 sequence is 13 residues long. Germline CDR1 reads SGHTA; CDR2 reads FQGNSA. V trimming: 5 bases; J trimming: 4 bases; junction bases outside the gene matches: 3.

The V gene is TRBV10-3, the J gene TRBJ1-1, with D possibly being TRBD1 (5 bases). The CDR3 extends over 14 amino acids. Trimming left V 0 bases short and J 4 bases short, with 9 bases between. Germline V gene sequence: CDR1 ENHRY, CDR2 SYGVKD. CDR3 sequence reads: CAISESPGGTEAFF. The CDR3 nucleotides read TGTGCCATCAGTGAGTCGCCGGGGGGCACTGAAGCTTTCTTT.

The chain joins TRBV14 to TRBJ2-2; D not resolved. The germline V and J ends were trimmed by 1 base and 4 bases, with 4 bases remaining between them. There are 13 residues in the CDR3. Germline-derived CDR1 and CDR2 are SGHDN and FVKESK. Here the CDR3 DNA reads TGTGCCAGCAGCCAAGGAGCCACCGGGGAGCTGTTTTTT. Translation: CASSQGATGELFF.

J is TRBJ1-3 and V is TRBV5-1; D is ambiguous. Trimming took 3 bases from V and 8 from J, leaving 12 bases between them. CDR3 length equals 13 residues. CDR1 and CDR2 (germline): SGHRS, YFSETQ. The CDR3 DNA reads TGCGCCAGCAGCTCAGGCACATCCTACACCATATATTTT. Amino acid sequence: CASSSGTSYTIYF.

J is TRBJ2-7 and V is TRBV13; 10 positions agree with TRBD2. From germline, CDR1 is PRHDT and CDR2 FYEKMQ (reference sequence). This CDR3 spans 16 amino acids. V shed 4 bases, J shed 2 bases, and the junction held 8 bases outside the gene matches. The CDR3, as DNA: TGTGCCAGCAGCTCTGGACTAGCGGAGACCACCTACGAGCAGTACTTC. Protein sequence: CASSSGLAETTYEQYF.

The V and J genes are TRBV5-1 and TRBJ2-2; 8 bases agree with TRBD1. The CDR3 contains 16 residues. Germline V gene data show CDR1 as SGHRS and CDR2 as YFSETQ. After removal of 5 bases from V and 6 bases from J, the junction contained 12 bases not matched to a gene. CDR3 in DNA: TGCGCCAGCAGACGTTCAACAGGGGGGACTGCCGGGGAGCTGTTTTTT. This gives the protein CASRRSTGGTAGELFF.

The chain is built from TRBV27 and TRBJ1-6; the match to TRBD1 covers 9 bases. V lost 6 bases and J lost 5; bases outside the gene matches: 5. Germline CDR1 MNHEY, CDR2 SMNVEV (reference sequence). This CDR3 comprises 15 residues. The CDR3 reads CASRAGTGHNSPLHF. CDR3 DNA sequence: TGTGCCAGCAGAGCGGGGACAGGGCATAATTCACCCCTCCACTTT.

V gene TRBV9 combines with J gene TRBJ1-4, with D uncertain. The CDR3 loop spans 15 amino acids. The germline CDR1 and CDR2 sequences are SGDLS and YYNGEE. V gave up 3 bases and J gave up 0 bases, with 9 bases separating them. This CDR3 is CASSGQITTNEKLFF. The CDR3 DNA reads TGTGCCAGCAGCGGGCAGATAACAACTAATGAAAAACTGTTTTTT.

The chain recombines TRBV27 with TRBJ2-5, with 11 bases aligning to TRBD2. Germline loops: CDR1 MNHEY, CDR2 SMNVEV (reference sequence). V was clipped by 4 bases and J by 1 base; unmatched bases: 2. The CDR3 totals 15 residues. The CDR3 DNA reads as TGTGCCAGCAGTTCCGGGACTAGCGGCCAAGAGACCCAGTACTTC. Its protein product is CASSSGTSGQETQYF.

The rearrangement uses TRBV30 and TRBJ1-5; D perhaps matches TRBD1 (6 bases). V was cut by 0 bases and J by 0 bases, with 15 bases left in between. The CDR3 is 17 residues long. The germline V gene encodes CDR1 GTSNPN and CDR2 SVGIG (reference sequence). CDR3 in amino acids: CAWSVGTSSYSNQPQHF. CDR3 DNA sequence: TGTGCCTGGAGTGTGGGGACAAGTTCTTATAGCAATCAGCCCCAGCATTTT. The variable domain in full, with the rest retrieved from reference TRBV30 and TRBJ1-5, is SQTIHQWPATLVQPVGSPLSLECTVEGTSNPNLYWYRQAAGRGLQLLFYSVGIGQISSEVPQNLSASRPQDRQFILSSKKLLLSDSGFYLCAWSVGTSSYSNQPQHFGDGTRLSIL.

This clone has just a few counts. This rearrangement joins TRBV19 to TRBJ1-3, with D possibly matching TRBD1 (5 bases). V was shortened by 6 bases and J by 0 bases, with 18 bases between the two germline ends. The CDR3 runs to 17 residues. The germline V gene has CDR1 LNHDA and CDR2 SQIVND (reference sequence). DNA for the CDR3: TGTGCCAGTAGAAAAGGGGTGACAGTGAGCTCTGGAAACACCATATATTTT. Residues: CASRKGVTVSSGNTIYF. The whole variable domain, filled in from reference TRBV19 and TRBJ1-3, reads DGGITQSPKYLFRKEGQNVTLSCEQNLNHDAMYWYRQDPGQGLRLIYYSQIVNDFQKGDIAEGYSVSREKKESFPLTVTSAQKNPTAFYLCASRKGVTVSSGNTIYFGEGSWLTVV.

This clone was seen a single time. The chain joins TRBV6-1 to TRBJ2-7; TRBD1 aligns across 10 bases. The length of the CDR3 is 14 residues. Germline CDR1 and CDR2: MNHNS and SASEGT. The J segment lost 3 bases and the V segment lost 7 bases, leaving 6 bases of the junction unmatched. The CDR3 DNA sequence: TGTGCCAGCAACCGACAGGGGGCATTCTACGAGCAGTACTTC. This codes for CASNRQGAFYEQYF.

The chain recombines TRBV4-1 with TRBJ1-1; TRBD1 matches at 7 bases. The J segment lost 2 bases and the V segment lost 1 base, leaving 1 base of the junction unmatched. This CDR3 comprises 14 residues. The germline gives CDR1 MGHRA, CDR2 YSYEKL. CDR3 DNA sequence: TGCGCCAGCAGCCAAGCAGGGGGTAACACTGAAGCTTTCTTT. Amino acids: CASSQAGGNTEAFF.

The chain is built from TRBV5-1 and TRBJ2-5; no clear D gene. Germline lookup yields CDR1 SGHRS and CDR2 YFSETQ. CDR3 size: 13 residues. V was shortened by 2 bases and J by 1 base, with 6 bases between the two germline ends. CDR3 coding DNA: TGCGCCAGCAGCTTCCAGTCCCAAGAGACCCAGTACTTC. Protein: CASSFQSQETQYF.

In its sample, this clone was seen a few times. The chain has TRBV18 and TRBJ1-5; D uncertain. The CDR3 extends over 14 amino acids. The germline V gene encodes CDR1 KGHSH and CDR2 LQKENI. V was cut by 0 bases and J by 1 base, with 4 bases left in between. CDR3 sequence (DNA): TGTGCCAGCTCACCACCGACAAGCAATCAGCCCCAGCATTTT. As protein: CASSPPTSNQPQHF.

The chain couples TRBV29-1 to TRBJ1-1; the D is unclear. CDR1 is SQVTM, CDR2 ANQGSEA, per germline. CDR3 length: 14 residues. Trimming cost V 7 bases and J 1 base, with 16 bases left between them. Written as DNA, the CDR3 is TGCAGCGCCCTACCCCCCTTGTCGAACACTGAAGCTTTCTTT. This sequence encodes CSALPPLSNTEAFF.

CDR3 sequence: CASSPYSRNTEAFF. Here the CDR3 DNA reads TGTGCCAGCTCACCATATAGCCGGAACACTGAAGCTTTCTTT. V is TRBV18 and J is TRBJ1-1; no firm D call. The CDR3 runs 14 residues. Germline V CDR1 and CDR2: KGHSH, LQKENI. V lost 2 bases to trimming and J lost 1 base, with 8 bases between them.

V usage is TRBV7-9 and J usage is TRBJ2-7; D is unresolved. Germline lookup yields CDR1 SEHNR and CDR2 FQNEAQ (reference sequence). This CDR3 comprises 11 residues. V lost 5 bases and J lost 9, with 11 bases in between. CDR3 sequence (DNA): TGTGCCAGCAGCAGAACCCTAGGGCAGTACTTC. Residues: CASSRTLGQYF.

V gene TRBV6-1 combines with J gene TRBJ1-6, with D unresolved. The CDR3 is 15 amino acids. Germline V lookup: CDR1 MNHNS, CDR2 SASEGT. V was pared by 7 bases and J by 5 bases, with 15 bases between. The CDR3 DNA sequence: TGTGCCAGCACCCTAGCAAGTCAAAATAATTCACCCCTCCACTTT. It translates to CASTLASQNNSPLHF.

This chain uses TRBV11-2 with TRBJ2-5, with TRBD2 matching over 11 bases. The V gene end was trimmed by 0 bases and the J gene end by 4 bases; junction bases not matched to a gene: 7. The CDR3 extends over 17 amino acids. CDR1 SGHAT and CDR2 FQNNGV come from the germline V gene. CDR3: CASSLDRGLAGGETQYF. For the CDR3, the DNA is TGTGCCAGCAGCTTAGATCGGGGGCTAGCGGGAGGAGAGACCCAGTACTTC. Using reference TRBV11-2 and TRBJ2-5 for the parts outside the CDR3, the full variable domain is EAGVAQSPRYKIIEKRQSVAFWCNPISGHATLYWYQQILGQGPKLLIQFQNNGVVDDSQLPKDRFSAERLKGVDSTLKIQPAKLEDSAVYLCASSLDRGLAGGETQYFGPGTRLLVL.

CDR3 coding DNA: TGCGCCAGCAGCCCAGATTCTGGCTCTGGAAACACCATATATTTT. Protein: CASSPDSGSGNTIYF. This chain uses TRBV5-1 with TRBJ1-3; D unclear. The CDR3 is 15 residues long. Trimming removed 4 bases at V and 0 bases at J, with 11 bases between. Germline V gene sequence: CDR1 SGHRS, CDR2 YFSETQ. The variable domain in full, completed from reference TRBV5-1 and TRBJ1-3, reads KAGVTQTPRYLIKTRGQQVTLSCSPISGHRSVSWYQQTPGQGLQFLFEYFSETQRNKGNFPGRFSGRQFSNSRSEMNVSTLELGDSALYLCASSPDSGSGNTIYFGEGSWLTVV.

J is TRBJ1-2 and V is TRBV29-1; TRBD1 matches 7 bases. Germline values: CDR1 SQVTM, CDR2 ANQGSEA. CDR3 length: 13 amino acids. V lost 7 bases and J lost 4; bases outside the gene matches: 9. DNA for the CDR3: TGCAGCGCCGGGACAGAGAGAATCTATGGCTACACCTTC. This codes for CSAGTERIYGYTF.